This T cell receptor beta chain came from a study of CD8+ T cells in alopecia areata. Germline CDR1 reads MNHEY; CDR2 reads SVGAGI. The V end lost 6 bases, the J end lost 4 bases, and 10 bases lay between the germline ends. The CDR3 runs 12 residues. cDNA prepared by RNA extraction and subsequent reverse transcription served as the template for sequencing. The method was immunoSEQ multiplex PCR; TCRdb's version includes in-frame clones alone and lacks a portion of them. In the table there are 150,000 or so clones, approximately 87% of which are singletons. Sequencing used CD8+ T cells sorted from blood, obtained at week 0. The chain couples TRBV6-5 to TRBJ2-7; D gene ambiguous. This sequence originates from a human donor with alopecia areata. In nucleotides, the CDR3 is TGTGCCAGCAGCGCCTCCGCGTACGAGCAGTACTTC. Translated: CASSASAYEQYF.